This T cell receptor (beta chain) emerged from a study of blood T cell repertoires in COVID-19. About the study: Italy, Spain and the United States were the sources of the convalescent and acute COVID-19 samples. Nucleic acid was either cDNA or gDNA, and it came from T cells, B-cell-depleted T cells, or PBMCs.

Using immunoSEQ multiplex PCR, the repertoire was profiled, and TCRdb retains in-frame clones only, with some absent. The data contain about 280,000 clones, 75% to 90% of them seen just once; the ten biggest clones take up roughly 2.1%. The clonotype was recovered from a woman under 40 who had recovered from COVID-19. Sequenced material: peripheral blood.

For the CDR3, the DNA is TGTGCCAGCAGCTTATTCCCTTTGCGGGGCACTGAAGCTTTCTTT. It codes for CASSLFPLRGTEAFF. V gene TRBV7-2 combines with J gene TRBJ1-1; no reliable D call. The germline CDR1 and CDR2 sequences are SGHTA and FQGNSA. Deletions cut 2 bases from V and 4 bases from J, with 14 bases between. This CDR3 spans 15 amino acids.